Listed here are 30 T cell receptor beta chains from one sample, sequenced in a study of tissue T cells after allogeneic stem cell transplantation. TCRdb's table, derived via immunoSEQ multiplex PCR, lists solely in-frame clones and lacks some. Among around 1,600 clones listed, 68% were seen once. Sequencing used tissue from the stomach, obtained at autopsy. The origin of the receptors is a female donor over 55 with lung cancer.

The chain carries TRBV5-1 and TRBJ1-1; a weak D match, TRBD1 (6 bases). The CDR3 covers 15 residues. Trimming removed 0 bases at V and 5 bases at J, with 14 bases between. Germline V gene sequence: CDR1 SGHRS, CDR2 YFSETQ. The chain's CDR3 is CASSLDTGRRTEAFF. CDR3 sequence (DNA): TGCGCCAGCAGCTTGGATACAGGGAGACGGACTGAAGCTTTCTTT.

The gene calls are TRBV5-6 and TRBJ2-7, with 7 bases aligning to TRBD1. The CDR3 consists of 14 residues. CDR1 is SGHDT, CDR2 YYEEEE, per germline. V gave up 4 bases and J gave up 2 bases; unmatched junction bases: 6. The DNA for the CDR3 is TGTGCCAGCAGCCAACAGGGGTTGACCTACGAGCAGTACTTC. Translated: CASSQQGLTYEQYF. Supplemented by reference TRBV5-6 and TRBJ2-7, the full variable domain reads DAGVTQSPTHLIKTRGQQVTLRCSPKSGHDTVSWYQQALGQGPQFIFQYYEEEERQRGNFPDRFSGHQFPNYSSELNVNALLLGDSALYLCASSQQGLTYEQYFGPGTRLTVT.

This clone has only a few counts. This chain links TRBV5-1 with TRBJ2-3; TRBD2 is a possible D gene (5 bases). The length of the CDR3 is 17 residues. The germline gives CDR1 SGHRS, CDR2 YFSETQ. The germline V and J ends were trimmed by 3 bases and 2 bases, with 19 bases remaining between them. CDR3 in DNA: TGCGCCAGCAGCTCCTTAGGAGGAGGACTCATCACAGATACGCAGTATTTT. Protein: CASSSLGGGLITDTQYF.

The rearrangement uses TRBV20-1 and TRBJ1-2; no clear D. V was clipped by 5 bases and J by 5 bases, with 6 bases between them. The CDR3 loop spans 10 amino acids. Per germline, CDR1 DFQATT and CDR2 SNEGSKA (reference sequence). Written as DNA, the CDR3 is TGCAGTGCTGAGGCGTATGGCTACACCTTC. It yields the protein CSAEAYGYTF.

V usage is TRBV5-1 and J usage is TRBJ1-4; D unclear. The CDR3 length is 14 residues. V lost 1 base and J 7 bases, leaving 11 bases between the germline ends. In germline, CDR1 is SGHRS, CDR2 YFSETQ. The CDR3 nucleotides read TGCGCCAGCAGCTTGACGAGTAACACTGAAAAACTGTTTTTT. Its protein product is CASSLTSNTEKLFF.

The rearrangement joins TRBV6-2 or TRBV6-3 to TRBJ2-1, with TRBD2 matching over 8 bases. Looked up from germline, CDR1 is MNHEY and CDR2 is SVGEGT. The junction had 8 bases not matched to a gene; V was cut back by 4 bases and J by 0 bases. The CDR3 is 17 amino acids. The CDR3 sequence: CASSLFGGDSSYNEQFF. CDR3 nucleotide sequence: TGTGCCAGCAGTTTGTTCGGGGGGGATAGCTCCTACAATGAGCAGTTCTTC.

This clone is large within its sample. In nucleotides, the CDR3 is TGTGCCAGCAGCCCAGGACAGGGCCATGGCTACACCTTC. Protein product: CASSPGQGHGYTF. This chain connects TRBV7-6 to TRBJ1-2, with 8 positions matching TRBD1. The V gene's germline CDR1 is SGHVS and CDR2 FNYEAQ. J gave up 6 bases and V 5 bases, and 5 bases lay outside the gene matches. This CDR3 is built from 13 residues.

This clone has more than one count but fewer than ten. The rearrangement joins TRBV7-8 to TRBJ2-7; D perhaps matches TRBD1 (6 bases). This CDR3 region has 15 residues. Trimming left V 7 bases short and J 2 bases short, with 18 bases between. Germline CDR1 reads SGHVS; CDR2 reads FQNEAQ. In nucleotides, the CDR3 is TGTGCCAGCAAATTTATAAACTGGGGGCCCTACGAGCAGTACTTC. Translating gives CASKFINWGPYEQYF.

This clone was counted a few times. The chain couples TRBV29-1 to TRBJ1-2; D remains ambiguous. The CDR3 has 14 amino acids. The V gene lost 4 bases and the J gene lost 0 bases, with 12 bases spanning the gap. Germline loops: CDR1 SQVTM, CDR2 ANQGSEA. The CDR3 loop is CSVGRGGANYGYTF. CDR3 nucleotide sequence: TGCAGCGTTGGTCGTGGTGGGGCTAACTATGGCTACACCTTC.

This clone counts as large. Here the CDR3 DNA reads TGTGCCACCATGGTCCAGGACAGGAGAGATGGCTACACCTTC. Residues: CATMVQDRRDGYTF. The chain is built from TRBV15 and TRBJ1-2; 7 nucleotides agree with TRBD1. This CDR3 region has 14 residues. J gave up 6 bases and V 7 bases, and 11 bases lay outside the gene matches. From germline, CDR1 is LNHNV and CDR2 YYDKDF (reference sequence).

Sample share makes this clone large (0.1 to 1%). The chain links TRBV7-3 to TRBJ2-7, with D possibly matching TRBD2 (7 bases). Germline V gene sequence: CDR1 SGHTA, CDR2 FQGTGA. V was shortened by 9 bases and J by 5 bases, with 29 bases between the two germline ends. The CDR3 has 17 residues. The CDR3 DNA is TGTGCCAGGGGGGGGCCCCCGCGGGACCCAAACGGGGACGAGCAGTACTTC. Translation gives CARGGPPRDPNGDEQYF.

J is TRBJ2-1 and V is TRBV4-3; 7 nucleotides line up with TRBD2. The junction had 9 bases not matched to a gene; V was cut back by 1 base and J by 6 bases. This CDR3 contains 16 residues. Per the germline V gene, CDR1 is LGHNA and CDR2 is YSLEER. CDR3 bases: TGCGCCAGCAGCCAAGGGGCGGGGGATTGGGCCAATGAGCAGTTCTTC. Translated, it gives CASSQGAGDWANEQFF.

Only one count was recorded for this clone. V gene TRBV7-3 combines with J gene TRBJ2-7, with TRBD2 as a possible D gene (6 bases). Trimming took 0 bases from V and 3 from J, leaving 15 bases between them. The CDR3 has 16 residues. Germline lookup yields CDR1 SGHTA and CDR2 FQGTGA. This chain's CDR3 is CASSLTAGLVNYEQYF. CDR3 DNA: TGTGCCAGCAGCTTAACGGCGGGACTCGTTAACTACGAGCAGTACTTC. The whole variable domain, remainder taken from reference TRBV7-3 and TRBJ2-7, is GAGVSQTPSNKVTEKGKYVELRCDPISGHTALYWYRQSLGQGPEFLIYFQGTGAADDSGLPNDRFFAVRPEGSVSTLKIQRTERGDSAVYLCASSLTAGLVNYEQYFGPGTRLTVT.

The CDR3 DNA follows: TGTGCCAGTAGCCGCGGGACGTACTATGGCTACACCTTC. This codes for CASSRGTYYGYTF. The chain employs TRBV19 and TRBJ1-2, with D possibly matching TRBD1 (5 bases). Germline loops: CDR1 LNHDA, CDR2 SQIVND (reference sequence). Trimming removed 6 bases from V and 3 bases from J, with 11 bases in between. This CDR3 has 13 amino acids.

J is TRBJ2-2 and V is TRBV5-1; no clear D. CDR1 is SGHRS and CDR2 is YFSETQ in the germline V gene. The length of the CDR3 is 13 residues. V was pared by 6 bases and J by 5 bases, with 11 bases between. The CDR3 reads CASIPVGTGELFF. DNA of the CDR3: TGCGCCAGCATCCCGGTGGGGACCGGGGAGCTGTTTTTT.

This clone was recorded a few times. This chain uses TRBV5-8 with TRBJ2-2; 10 nucleotides line up with TRBD2. V was pared by 9 bases and J by 2 bases, with 7 bases of the junction left unmatched. CDR1 SGHTS and CDR2 YDEGEE come from the germline V gene. The CDR3 covers 15 residues. This chain's CDR3 is CAIHLAGVNTGELFF. CDR3 in DNA: TGTGCCATCCACCTAGCGGGAGTTAACACCGGGGAGCTGTTTTTT.

The chain joins TRBV19 to TRBJ1-6; 9 bases line up with TRBD1. V lost 2 bases, J lost 7 bases, and 3 bases stayed unmatched. The CDR3 extends over 15 amino acids. Germline values: CDR1 LNHDA, CDR2 SQIVND (reference sequence). The DNA of the CDR3 is TGTGCCAGTAGTATACCCGGACAGGGGAATTCACCCCTCCACTTT. It codes for CASSIPGQGNSPLHF.

This clone was seen more than once but under ten times. The chain combines TRBV18 with TRBJ2-7; D is possibly TRBD2 (6 bases). The length of the CDR3 is 16 residues. Looked up from germline, CDR1 is KGHSH and CDR2 is LQKENI. The V and J ends lost 3 bases and 1 base respectively, with 16 bases between them. DNA of the CDR3: TGTGCCAGCTCACCGGGACTGCGGCAGATTTCCTACGAGCAGTACTTC. It encodes CASSPGLRQISYEQYF.

This chain connects TRBV5-1 to TRBJ2-3; 7 bases are a match to TRBD1. Germline V lookup: CDR1 SGHRS, CDR2 YFSETQ. The length of the CDR3 is 15 residues. With 4 bases clipped from V and 4 bases from J, the junction kept 9 bases outside the gene matches. As DNA, the CDR3 is TGCGCCAGCAGCATGGGACAGCTTGGCGCAGATACGCAGTATTTT. Amino acid sequence: CASSMGQLGADTQYF.

The chain carries TRBV6-5 and TRBJ2-1, with D unclear. The CDR3 consists of 11 residues. In germline, CDR1 is MNHEY, CDR2 SVGAGI. The germline V and J ends were trimmed by 9 bases and 4 bases, with 7 bases remaining between them. CDR3 region: CASSIYNEQFF. CDR3 bases: TGTGCCAGTTCTATTTACAATGAGCAGTTCTTC.

The rearrangement links TRBV5-1 to TRBJ2-5; D is perhaps TRBD1 (5 bases). The germline V and J ends were trimmed by 2 bases and 2 bases, with 10 bases remaining between them. This CDR3 comprises 14 residues. Looked up from germline, CDR1 is SGHRS and CDR2 is YFSETQ. The CDR3 protein is CASSFQGSQETQYF. The CDR3 bases are TGCGCCAGCAGCTTCCAGGGATCTCAAGAGACCCAGTACTTC.

The CDR3 region is CSVGDRELKNTGELFF. CDR3 nucleotides: TGCAGCGTCGGGGACCGGGAATTAAAAAACACCGGGGAGCTGTTTTTT. This chain connects TRBV29-1 to TRBJ2-2, with D tentatively TRBD1 or TRBD2 (5 bases each). CDR3 length: 16 amino acids. V was pared by 6 bases and J by 2 bases, with 19 bases between. In germline, CDR1 is SQVTM, CDR2 ANQGSEA.

This chain joins TRBV2 and TRBJ2-7, with 8 bases matching TRBD1. CDR3 length: 15 residues. With V trimmed by 5 bases and J by 6 bases, 12 bases remained unmatched. Germline V lookup: CDR1 SNHLY, CDR2 FYNNEI. CDR3: CASSPLDRDIFEQYF. CDR3 bases: TGTGCCAGCAGTCCACTGGACAGGGATATTTTCGAGCAGTACTTC.

This clone was observed a few times. V usage is TRBV10-1 and J usage is TRBJ1-6; 7 bases fit TRBD1. V gave up 3 bases and J gave up 10 bases; unmatched junction bases: 3. CDR1 WNHNN and CDR2 SYGVQD come from the germline V gene (reference sequence). The CDR3 is 13 amino acids. CDR3 region: CASSEYRGSPLHF. The CDR3 DNA sequence: TGCGCCAGCAGTGAATACAGGGGCTCACCCCTCCACTTT.

V usage is TRBV29-1 and J usage is TRBJ2-7, with D maybe TRBD1 (6 bases). Looked up from germline, CDR1 is SQVTM and CDR2 is ANQGSEA. V lost 0 bases, J lost 2 bases, and 11 bases lay in between. The CDR3 contains 14 residues. The CDR3 DNA sequence: TGCAGCGTTGAAGATCCGGACAGTACCTACGAGCAGTACTTC. The encoded protein is CSVEDPDSTYEQYF.

This chain uses TRBV5-4 with TRBJ1-6, with a tentative D call TRBD1 (5 bases). In germline, CDR1 is SGHNT, CDR2 YYREEE (reference sequence). This CDR3 has 14 amino acids. V was shortened by 1 base and J by 8 bases, with 10 bases between the two germline ends. CDR3 sequence reads: CASSLWGGDSPLHF. DNA of the CDR3: TGTGCCAGCAGCTTGTGGGGGGGGGATTCACCCCTCCACTTT.

The CDR3 DNA reads as TGTGCCAGCAGGGGACAGGGGGCCGGCTATAATTCACCCCTCCACTTT. Residues: CASRGQGAGYNSPLHF. The gene calls are TRBV2 and TRBJ1-6; 12 bases match TRBD1. Trimming removed 6 bases from V and 3 bases from J; junction bases left unmatched: 3. The germline gives CDR1 SNHLY, CDR2 FYNNEI. The CDR3 consists of 16 residues.

This sequence joins TRBV5-1 and TRBJ2-1, with a possible D match to TRBD1 (6 bases). Between the trimmed V and J ends, which lost 5 bases and 2 bases, there was a span of 11 bases. Looked up from germline, CDR1 is SGHRS and CDR2 is YFSETQ. The CDR3 is 14 amino acids. The CDR3 DNA is TGCGCCAGCAGAGCAGGGGAAACCTACAATGAGCAGTTCTTC. Translated: CASRAGETYNEQFF.

This chain links TRBV7-8 with TRBJ1-3; a possible D gene is TRBD1 (5 bases). Germline V gives CDR1 SGHVS, CDR2 FQNEAQ. CDR3 length: 15 residues. Trimming removed 5 bases from V and 2 bases from J, with 13 bases in between. The CDR3 bases are TGTGCCAGCAGCCCAAGGCGACAGACTGGAAACACCATATATTTT. Protein product: CASSPRRQTGNTIYF.

This chain joins TRBV5-1 and TRBJ2-7, with TRBD2 matching over 12 bases. CDR1 is SGHRS and CDR2 is YFSETQ in the germline V gene. After removal of 4 bases from V and 5 bases from J, the junction contained 22 bases not matched to a gene. The CDR3 is 20 residues long. CDR3 sequence reads: CASSHSARTTSGRTSHEQYF. In DNA, the CDR3 is TGCGCCAGCAGCCATTCCGCCCGGACTACTAGCGGGAGGACCTCTCACGAGCAGTACTTC.